This T cell receptor (beta chain) was sequenced in a study of control samples from healthy donors and cancer patients. TCRdb's copy holds only in-frame clones and misses some; the assay was immunoSEQ multiplex PCR. The sample comprises about 160,000 clones, about 90% of which are singletons, and 12% rests with the top ten. Germline V CDR1 and CDR2: MNHEY, SMNVEV (reference sequence). The CDR3 runs to 13 residues. V lost 5 bases to trimming and J lost 5 bases, with 12 bases between them. Sequencing used blood. The chain couples TRBV27 to TRBJ1-1; D might be TRBD1 (6 bases). This TCR was sampled from a young man in good health. The CDR3 here is CASSLRGGTEAFF. CDR3 bases: TGTGCCAGCAGTCTTAGGGGGGGAACTGAAGCTTTCTTT.